The 9 T cell receptor beta chains below were found in one sample sequenced in a study of spatial heterogeneity in lung cancer. TCRdb used MiXCR to reprocess the 5' RACE reads, holding one entry per CDR3 protein. Of over 50,000 distinct CDR3 sequences listed, approximately 6% are singletons. The sample's time point: sample taken at primary tumor resection. The sample in question was PBMCs, obtained at surgery. The receptors were sampled from a female donor with early-stage non-small cell lung cancer.

This clonotype was seen at least ten times. This sequence joins TRBV28 and TRBJ2-1; TRBD1 is a possible D gene (8 bases). Germline V CDR1 and CDR2: MDHEN, SYDVKM. The CDR3 is 15 residues long. Deletions cut 5 bases from V and 6 bases from J, with 17 bases between. CDR3 nucleotides: TGTGCCAGCAGTCCACAGGGGGGGCGGGGCAATGAGCAGTTCTTC. Residues: CASSPQGGRGNEQFF.

This clonotype has ten or more counts. CDR3 protein: CASYRTEPYEQYV. DNA for the CDR3: TGTGCCAGCTACAGGACAGAGCCCTACGAGCAGTACGTC. The chain links TRBV9 to TRBJ2-7, with D possibly being TRBD1 (6 bases). CDR3 length equals 13 residues. Between the trimmed V and J ends, which lost 7 bases and 2 bases, there was a span of 13 bases. Germline CDR1 and CDR2: SGDLS and YYNGEE.

The sample holds many counts of this clonotype. J is TRBJ1-2 and V is TRBV7-9; D gene unclear. This CDR3 is 14 amino acids long. With 3 bases removed from V and 8 bases from J, the gap between germline ends came to 16 bases. Germline values: CDR1 SEHNR, CDR2 FQNEAQ (reference sequence). CDR3 loop: CASSLGSPLKGYTF. CDR3 DNA: TGTGCCAGCAGCTTGGGGTCCCCCCTAAAGGGCTACACCTTC.

This clonotype showed up many times. CDR3 protein: CASRTGHLVGELFF. CDR3 nucleotide sequence: TGTGCCAGCAGAACCGGACATCTGGTGGGGGAGCTGTTTTTT. The chain is built from TRBV28 and TRBJ2-2, with a possible D match to TRBD1 (5 bases). The CDR3 sequence is 14 residues long. CDR1 and CDR2 from the germline V gene are MDHEN and SYDVKM. Trimming shortened V by 6 bases and J by 8 bases, and 16 bases separated the two germline ends. Combining the CDR3 with reference TRBV28 and TRBJ2-2 gives the whole variable domain DVKVTQSSRYLVKRTGEKVFLECVQDMDHENMFWYRQDPGLGLRLIYFSYDVKMKEKGDIPEGYSVSREKKERFSLILESASTNQTSMYLCASRTGHLVGELFFGEGSRLTVL.

The V gene is TRBV12-3 or TRBV12-4, the J gene TRBJ2-1; 15 bases agree with TRBD2. This CDR3 has 14 amino acids. With V trimmed by 6 bases and J by 7 bases, 1 base remained unmatched. The CDR3 bases are TGTGCCAGCAGAGGGACTAGCGGGAGGAATGAGCAGTTCTTC. This gives the protein CASRGTSGRNEQFF.

This clonotype has a count of ten or more. The chain couples TRBV6-1 to TRBJ2-7; 8 bases map to TRBD1. This CDR3 has 15 amino acids. Per the germline V gene, CDR1 is MNHNS and CDR2 is SASEGT. J was trimmed by 3 bases and V by 6 bases; bases with no gene match: 10. The CDR3 DNA reads as TGTGCCAGCAGCCTTCCCGGACAGGGAGTCTACGAGCAGTACTTC. This gives the protein CASSLPGQGVYEQYF.

This clonotype was seen more than once but under ten times. This chain connects TRBV12-3 or TRBV12-4 to TRBJ1-6; no clear D gene. The CDR3 contains 14 residues. V dropped 2 bases and J dropped 11 bases, with 13 bases sitting between them. The CDR3 DNA reads as TGTGCCAGCAGTTTATTCGCGGAAGTCGCACCCCTCCACTTT. Protein sequence: CASSLFAEVAPLHF.

The CDR3 here is CSVVTDYSNQPQHF. In DNA, the CDR3 is TGCAGCGTGGTGACAGATTATAGCAATCAGCCCCAGCATTTT. The chain employs TRBV29-1 and TRBJ1-5, with D maybe TRBD1 (5 bases). The V end lost 6 bases, the J end lost 0 bases, and 12 bases lay between the germline ends. CDR3 size: 14 residues. Germline assignment: CDR1 SQVTM and CDR2 ANQGSEA.

This clonotype was seen at least ten times. The rearrangement uses TRBV7-2 and TRBJ2-3, with 9 positions matching TRBD2. CDR1 is SGHTA and CDR2 is FQGNSA in the germline V gene. J was trimmed by 3 bases and V by 5 bases; bases with no gene match: 9. This CDR3 is built from 16 residues. The CDR3 DNA reads as TGTGCCAGCAGCCCCCGGCGGGGGGGCACGACAGATACGCAGTATTTT. Amino acids: CASSPRRGGTTDTQYF. Full variable domain (missing parts from reference TRBV7-2 and TRBJ2-3): GAGVSQSPSNKVTEKGKDVELRCDPISGHTALYWYRQSLGQGLEFLIYFQGNSAPDKSGLPSDRFSAERTGGSVSTLTIQRTQQEDSAVYLCASSPRRGGTTDTQYFGPGTRLTVL.